Shown below are 7 T cell receptor beta chains from a single sample sequenced in a study of blood T cells in healthy people across ages. The second PCR ran about 6 to 11 cycles with a sample-barcoded 5' primer and J-beta primers. TCRdb reprocessed the 5' RACE reads with MiXCR, giving one entry per CDR3 protein. Of fewer than 700,000 distinct CDR3 sequences in the sample, around two fifths were seen once. Sequencing input: blood. The receptors were sampled from an elderly man in good health.

There are many counts of this clonotype. This chain uses TRBV29-1 with TRBJ1-5; TRBD1 matches 11 bases. Looked up from germline, CDR1 is SQVTM and CDR2 is ANQGSEA. The V segment lost 7 bases and the J segment 5 bases; nucleotides outside the gene matches: 4. CDR3 length: 13 residues. The CDR3 coding sequence is TGCAGCGCCTGGACAGGGGGCGATCAGCCCCAGCATTTT. Protein sequence: CSAWTGGDQPQHF.

This clonotype has more than one count but fewer than ten. The chain joins TRBV20-1 to TRBJ2-7; 9 bases line up with TRBD2. CDR3 length: 13 residues. Germline V gene data show CDR1 as DFQATT and CDR2 as SNEGSKA (reference sequence). Unmatched junction bases numbered 5, after V lost 5 bases and J lost 3 bases. The CDR3, as DNA: TGCAGTGCTGATTATAGCGGGAGCTACGAGCAGTACTTC. This codes for CSADYSGSYEQYF.

This clonotype was counted at least ten times. The chain carries TRBV12-5 and TRBJ2-7; D remains unclear. Germline CDR1 and CDR2: LGHNT and FRNRAP. The CDR3 covers 13 residues. V was clipped by 2 bases and J by 0 bases, with 5 bases between them. The CDR3 reads CASGLRSSYEQYF. CDR3 bases: TGTGCTAGTGGTTTGAGGAGCTCCTACGAGCAGTACTTC.

The chain carries TRBV5-8 and TRBJ2-1; 10 bases map to TRBD2. V dropped 4 bases and J dropped 5; count of bases not matched to a gene: 6. This CDR3 is 15 amino acids long. Germline V gene sequence: CDR1 SGHTS, CDR2 YDEGEE. The CDR3 nucleotides are TGTGCCAGCAGCCATAGCGGGGGGCTCGACAATGAGCAGTTCTTC. Translating it yields CASSHSGGLDNEQFF.

This clonotype appeared a few times. This chain connects TRBV5-6 to TRBJ2-5; no clear D. Per the germline V gene, CDR1 is SGHDT and CDR2 is YYEEEE. This CDR3 spans 12 amino acids. The V gene lost 2 bases and the J gene lost 5 bases, with 7 bases spanning the gap. CDR3 loop: CASSFSWETQYF. Written as DNA, the CDR3 is TGTGCCAGCAGCTTCAGCTGGGAGACCCAGTACTTC.

This clonotype was detected many times. The V and J genes are TRBV12-3 or TRBV12-4 and TRBJ2-5, with TRBD2 as a possible D gene (5 bases). The CDR3 totals 14 residues. The germline V and J ends were trimmed by 3 bases and 4 bases, with 12 bases remaining between them. Written as DNA, the CDR3 is TGTGCCAGCAGTTTTCGGGGTTGGGGAGAGACCCAGTACTTC. Its translation: CASSFRGWGETQYF.

The CDR3 reads CASGLAGPTVGGQYF. CDR3 coding DNA: TGCGCCAGTGGACTAGCGGGACCAACCGTGGGGGGGCAGTACTTC. The chain joins TRBV10-2 to TRBJ2-7, with 12 bases aligning to TRBD2. The CDR3 runs to 15 residues. Germline-derived CDR1 and CDR2 are WSHSY and SAAADI. The V gene end was trimmed by 9 bases and the J gene end by 9 bases; junction bases not matched to a gene: 15.